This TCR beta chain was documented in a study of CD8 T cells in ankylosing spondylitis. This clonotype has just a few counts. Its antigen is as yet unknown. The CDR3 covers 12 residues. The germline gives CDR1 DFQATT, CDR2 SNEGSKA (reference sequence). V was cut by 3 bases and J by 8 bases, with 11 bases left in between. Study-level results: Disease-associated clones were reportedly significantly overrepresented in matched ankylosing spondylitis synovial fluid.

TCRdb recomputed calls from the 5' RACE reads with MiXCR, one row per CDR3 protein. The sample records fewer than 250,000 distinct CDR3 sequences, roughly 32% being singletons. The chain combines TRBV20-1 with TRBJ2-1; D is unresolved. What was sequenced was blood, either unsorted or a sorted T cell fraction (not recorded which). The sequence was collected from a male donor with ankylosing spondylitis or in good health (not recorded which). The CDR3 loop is CSARMGLDEQFF. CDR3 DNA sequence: TGCAGTGCTAGGATGGGGTTGGATGAGCAGTTCTTC.